The clone carrying this T cell receptor beta chain was seen more than once but under ten times. Its antigen is undetermined. Germline lookup yields CDR1 SEHNR and CDR2 FQNEAQ (reference sequence). The V and J ends lost 4 bases and 4 bases respectively, with 10 bases between them. This CDR3 is 13 amino acids long. Before the COVID-19 pandemic, during about 2011-2019, CD4+ T cells were taken from unexposed donors. CD4+ T cells were isolated from the cells after 10 days of culture. Unexposed-donor CD4+ T cells were probed with SARS-CoV-2 S/N and four cold-coronavirus spikes, cells permitting. Cultures received half-medium IL-2 refreshes on days 3 and 7. The data stem from a study of CD4 T cells in relation to SARS-CoV-2 and coronaviruses. Study-wide background: The restricting HLA molecule for shared crossreactive spike epitopes was mapped. General study findings and limits: No donor gave both pre-pandemic and post-infection samples.

Sequencing used immunoSEQ multiplex PCR; TCRdb keeps in-frame clones, though not all of them. This table has 20,000 or so clones, about 80% appearing once. This receptor was taken from a human donor in good health. J is TRBJ1-2 and V is TRBV7-9; no clear D. The sequencing sample was made of CD4+ T cells from PBMCs, cultured in vitro. CDR3 sequence reads: CASSSNMAYGYTF. Here the CDR3 DNA reads TGTGCCAGCAGCTCTAACATGGCCTATGGCTACACCTTC.